This T cell receptor beta chain was identified in a study of response to subunit inactivated influenza vaccine. The germline V gene has CDR1 DFQATT and CDR2 SNEGSKA (reference sequence). This CDR3 is built from 13 residues. The J segment lost 2 bases and the V segment lost 6 bases, leaving 6 bases of the junction unmatched. In this sample, this clonotype turned up a few times. TCRdb re-called the RT-PCR reads through MiXCR, storing one row per CDR3 protein. The top ten hold about an eighth of the sample, which has about 520,000 distinct CDR3 sequences, 6% to 9% seen once. The TCR was taken from a man between 50 and 70 years old who received an inactivated influenza vaccine. The source was PBMCs from blood, collected less than 30 months after vaccination. V gene TRBV20-1 combines with J gene TRBJ2-7; TRBD2 aligns across 8 bases. This CDR3 is CSANPGLAYEQYF. CDR3 DNA: TGCAGTGCGAACCCGGGACTAGCCTACGAGCAGTACTTC.